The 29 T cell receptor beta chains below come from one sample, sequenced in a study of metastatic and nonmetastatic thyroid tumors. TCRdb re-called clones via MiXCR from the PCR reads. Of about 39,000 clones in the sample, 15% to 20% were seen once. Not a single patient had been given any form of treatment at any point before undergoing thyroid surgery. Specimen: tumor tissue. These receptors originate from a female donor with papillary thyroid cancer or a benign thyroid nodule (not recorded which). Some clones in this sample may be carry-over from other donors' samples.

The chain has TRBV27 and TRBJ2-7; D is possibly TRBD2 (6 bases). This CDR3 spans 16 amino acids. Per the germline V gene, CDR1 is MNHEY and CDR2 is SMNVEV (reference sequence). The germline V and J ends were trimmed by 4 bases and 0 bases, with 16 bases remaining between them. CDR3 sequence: CASSYAGRVGSYEQYF. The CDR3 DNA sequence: TGTGCCAGCAGTTACGCGGGGCGGGTCGGCTCCTACGAGCAGTACTTC.

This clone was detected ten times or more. The CDR3 loop reads CASSMVYLSSYNEQFF. The CDR3 DNA reads TGTGCCAGTAGTATGGTTTACCTGAGCTCCTACAATGAGCAGTTCTTC. The chain recombines TRBV19 with TRBJ2-1, with D unclear. This CDR3 is built from 16 residues. Germline CDR1 and CDR2: LNHDA and SQIVND (reference sequence). The V end lost 3 bases, the J end lost 0 bases, and 12 bases lay between the germline ends.

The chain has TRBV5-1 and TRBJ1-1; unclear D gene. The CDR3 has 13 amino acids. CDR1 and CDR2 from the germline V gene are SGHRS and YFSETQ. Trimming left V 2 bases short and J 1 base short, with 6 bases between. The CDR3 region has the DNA TGCGCCAGCAGCTTCCAGACGAACACTGAAGCTTTCTTT. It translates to CASSFQTNTEAFF.

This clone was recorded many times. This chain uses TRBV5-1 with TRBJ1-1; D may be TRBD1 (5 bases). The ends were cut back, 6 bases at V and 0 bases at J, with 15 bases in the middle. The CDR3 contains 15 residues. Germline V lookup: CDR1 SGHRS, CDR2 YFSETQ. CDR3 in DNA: TGCGCCAGCACATCCCTAAGGGGTCTGAACACTGAAGCTTTCTTT. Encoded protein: CASTSLRGLNTEAFF.

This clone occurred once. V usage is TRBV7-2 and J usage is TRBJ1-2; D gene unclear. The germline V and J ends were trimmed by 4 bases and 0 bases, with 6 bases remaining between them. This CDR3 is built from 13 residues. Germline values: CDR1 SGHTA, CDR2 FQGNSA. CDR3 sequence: CASSSYTNYGYTF. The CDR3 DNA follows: TGTGCCAGCAGCTCGTACACTAACTATGGCTACACCTTC.

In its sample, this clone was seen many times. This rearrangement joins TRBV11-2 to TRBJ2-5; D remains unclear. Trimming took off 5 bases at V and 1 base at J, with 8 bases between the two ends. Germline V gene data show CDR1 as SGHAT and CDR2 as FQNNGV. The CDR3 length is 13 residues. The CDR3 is CASSPDLQETQYF. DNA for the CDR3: TGTGCCAGCAGCCCGGACCTCCAAGAGACCCAGTACTTC. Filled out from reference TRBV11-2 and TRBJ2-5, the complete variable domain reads EAGVAQSPRYKIIEKRQSVAFWCNPISGHATLYWYQQILGQGPKLLIQFQNNGVVDDSQLPKDRFSAERLKGVDSTLKIQPAKLEDSAVYLCASSPDLQETQYFGPGTRLLVL.

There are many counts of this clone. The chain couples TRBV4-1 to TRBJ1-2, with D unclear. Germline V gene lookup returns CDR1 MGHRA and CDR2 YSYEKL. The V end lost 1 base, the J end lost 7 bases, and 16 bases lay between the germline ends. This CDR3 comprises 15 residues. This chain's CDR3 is CASSQGSVRVSGYTF. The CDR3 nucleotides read TGCGCCAGCAGCCAAGGCTCGGTACGGGTCAGTGGCTACACCTTC.

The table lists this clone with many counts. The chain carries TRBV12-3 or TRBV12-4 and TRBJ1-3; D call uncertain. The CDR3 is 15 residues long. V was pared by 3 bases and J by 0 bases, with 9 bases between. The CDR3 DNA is TGTGCCAGCAGTTTTTGGCAACTCTCTGGAAACACCATATATTTT. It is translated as CASSFWQLSGNTIYF.

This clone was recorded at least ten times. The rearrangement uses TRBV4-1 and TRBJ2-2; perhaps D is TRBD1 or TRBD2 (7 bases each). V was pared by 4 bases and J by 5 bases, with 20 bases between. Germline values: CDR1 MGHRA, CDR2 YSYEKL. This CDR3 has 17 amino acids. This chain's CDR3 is CASSPRSGGEWTGELFF. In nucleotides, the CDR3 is TGCGCCAGCAGCCCCAGGTCAGGGGGGGAATGGACCGGGGAGCTGTTTTTT.

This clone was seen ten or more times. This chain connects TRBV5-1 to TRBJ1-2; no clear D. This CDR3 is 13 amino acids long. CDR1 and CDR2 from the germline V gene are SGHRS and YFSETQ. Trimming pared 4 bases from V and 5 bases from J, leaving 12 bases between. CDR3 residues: CASSSEGAYGYTF. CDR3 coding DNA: TGCGCCAGCAGCAGCGAGGGAGCGTATGGCTACACCTTC.

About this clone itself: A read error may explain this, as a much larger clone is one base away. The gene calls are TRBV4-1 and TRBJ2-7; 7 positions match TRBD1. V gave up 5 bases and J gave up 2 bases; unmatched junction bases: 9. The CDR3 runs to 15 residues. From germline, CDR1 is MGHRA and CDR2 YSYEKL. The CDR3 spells CASSWGTVNTYEQYF. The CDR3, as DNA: TGCGCCAGCAGCTGGGGGACAGTGAATACCTACGAGCAGTACTTC.

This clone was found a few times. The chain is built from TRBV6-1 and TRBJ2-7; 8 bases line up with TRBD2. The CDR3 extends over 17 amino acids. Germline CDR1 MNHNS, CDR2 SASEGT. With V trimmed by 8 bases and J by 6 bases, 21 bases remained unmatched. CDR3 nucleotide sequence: TGTGCCAGCCTGGTGGGTCCTTCGGTACTAGCGGCTCTCGAGCAGTACTTC. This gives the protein CASLVGPSVLAALEQYF.

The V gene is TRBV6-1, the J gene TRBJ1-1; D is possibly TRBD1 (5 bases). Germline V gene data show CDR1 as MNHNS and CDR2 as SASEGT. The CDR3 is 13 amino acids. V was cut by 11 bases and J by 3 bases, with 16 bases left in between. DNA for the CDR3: TGTGCCGGTGGCCCTGACAGTGACACTGAAGCTTTCTTT. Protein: CAGGPDSDTEAFF.

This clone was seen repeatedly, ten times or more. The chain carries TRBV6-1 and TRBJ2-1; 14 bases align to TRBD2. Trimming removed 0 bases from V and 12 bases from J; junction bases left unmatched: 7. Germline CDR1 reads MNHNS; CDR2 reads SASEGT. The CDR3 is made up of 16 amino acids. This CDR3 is CASSEAVGTSGSRQFF. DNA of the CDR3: TGTGCCAGCAGTGAAGCGGTCGGGACTAGCGGGAGTAGGCAGTTCTTC.

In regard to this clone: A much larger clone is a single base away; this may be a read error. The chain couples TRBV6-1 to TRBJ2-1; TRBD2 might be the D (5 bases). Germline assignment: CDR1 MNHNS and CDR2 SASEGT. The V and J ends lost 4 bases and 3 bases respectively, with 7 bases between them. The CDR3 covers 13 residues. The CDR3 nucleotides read TGTGCCAGCAGTGCCCGGGGCTACAATGAGCAGTTCTTC. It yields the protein CASSARGYNEQFF.

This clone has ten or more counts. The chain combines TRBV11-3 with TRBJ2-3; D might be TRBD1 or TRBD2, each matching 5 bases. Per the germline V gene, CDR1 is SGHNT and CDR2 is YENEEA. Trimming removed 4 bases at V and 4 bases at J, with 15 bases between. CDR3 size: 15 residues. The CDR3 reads CASSSTGTAPDTQYF. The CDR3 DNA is TGTGCCAGCAGCTCCACCGGGACGGCACCAGATACGCAGTATTTT.

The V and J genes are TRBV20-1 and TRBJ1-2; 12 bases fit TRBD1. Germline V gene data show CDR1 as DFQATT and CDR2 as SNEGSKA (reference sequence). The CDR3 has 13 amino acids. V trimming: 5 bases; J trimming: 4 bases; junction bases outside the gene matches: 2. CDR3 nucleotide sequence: TGCAGTGCTCCGGGACAGGGGGCCTATGGCTACACCTTC. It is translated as CSAPGQGAYGYTF.

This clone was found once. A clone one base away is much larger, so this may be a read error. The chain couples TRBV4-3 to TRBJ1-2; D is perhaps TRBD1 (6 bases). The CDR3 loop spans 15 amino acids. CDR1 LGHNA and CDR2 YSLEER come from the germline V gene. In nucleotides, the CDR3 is TGCGCCAGCAGCCAAGAGAACAGGGTTAACCATGGCTACACCTTC. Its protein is CASSQENRVNHGYTF.

The CDR3 DNA follows: TGCGCCAGCAGTCCGGGAAAGGGGGGTGGCTACACCTTC. It yields the protein CASSPGKGGGYTF. This sequence joins TRBV5-1 and TRBJ1-2; tentative D call: TRBD1 (6 bases). Germline lookup yields CDR1 SGHRS and CDR2 YFSETQ. V lost 5 bases and J 7 bases, leaving 15 bases between the germline ends. There are 13 residues in the CDR3.

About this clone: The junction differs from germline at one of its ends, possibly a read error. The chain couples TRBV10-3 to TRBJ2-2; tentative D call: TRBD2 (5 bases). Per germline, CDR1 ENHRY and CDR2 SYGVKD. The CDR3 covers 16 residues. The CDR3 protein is CAISESWQGGTGELFF. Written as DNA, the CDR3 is TGTGCCATCAGTGAGTCTTGGCAAGGTGGCACCGGGGAGCTGTTTTTC.

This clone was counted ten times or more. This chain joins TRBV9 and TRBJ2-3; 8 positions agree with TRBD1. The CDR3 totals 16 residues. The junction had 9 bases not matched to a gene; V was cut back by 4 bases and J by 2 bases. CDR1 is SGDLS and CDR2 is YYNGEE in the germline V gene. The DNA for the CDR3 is TGTGCCAGCAGCATAAGTCCAGGGGGCTTCACAGATACGCAGTATTTT. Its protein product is CASSISPGGFTDTQYF.

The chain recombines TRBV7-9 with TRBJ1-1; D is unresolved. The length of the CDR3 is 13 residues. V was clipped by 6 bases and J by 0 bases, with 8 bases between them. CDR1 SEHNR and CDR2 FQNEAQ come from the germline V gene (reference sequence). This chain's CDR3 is CASRPTVNTEAFF. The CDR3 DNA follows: TGTGCCAGCAGACCAACGGTGAACACTGAAGCTTTCTTT.

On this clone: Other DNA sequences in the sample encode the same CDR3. In DNA, the CDR3 is TGTGCCAGCTCACCGACTAGCGGGAGCACAGATACGCAGTATTTT. Residues: CASSPTSGSTDTQYF. V usage is TRBV18 and J usage is TRBJ2-3; 10 positions match TRBD2. The CDR3 has 15 residues. V was pared by 3 bases and J by 0 bases, with 0 bases of the junction left unmatched. Germline assignment: CDR1 KGHSH and CDR2 LQKENI.

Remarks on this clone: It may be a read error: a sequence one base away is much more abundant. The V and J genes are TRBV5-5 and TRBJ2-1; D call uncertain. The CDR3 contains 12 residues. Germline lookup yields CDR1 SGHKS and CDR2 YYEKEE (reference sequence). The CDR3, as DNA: TGTCCCAGCAGCTTCAATGTAGGTGAGCAGTTCTTC. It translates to CPSSFNVGEQFF.

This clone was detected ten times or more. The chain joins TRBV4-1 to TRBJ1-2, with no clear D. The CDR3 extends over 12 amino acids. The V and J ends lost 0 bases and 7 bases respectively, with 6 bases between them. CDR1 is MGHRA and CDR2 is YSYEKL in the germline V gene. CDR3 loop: CASSQDSFGYTF. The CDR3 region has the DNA TGCGCCAGCAGCCAAGACTCATTTGGCTACACCTTC.

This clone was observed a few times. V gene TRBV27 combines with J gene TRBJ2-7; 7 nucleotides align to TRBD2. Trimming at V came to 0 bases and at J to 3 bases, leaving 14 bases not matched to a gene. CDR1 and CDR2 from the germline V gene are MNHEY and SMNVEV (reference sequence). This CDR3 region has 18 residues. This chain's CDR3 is CASSLSQTIAGTHYEQYF. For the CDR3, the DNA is TGTGCCAGCAGTTTATCACAGACCATAGCGGGCACCCACTACGAGCAGTACTTC.

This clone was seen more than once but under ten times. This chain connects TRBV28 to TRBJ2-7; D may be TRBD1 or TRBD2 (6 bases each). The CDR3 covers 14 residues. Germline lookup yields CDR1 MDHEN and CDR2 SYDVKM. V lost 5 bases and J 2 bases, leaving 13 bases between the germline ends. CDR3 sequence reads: CASSPPGAPYEQYF. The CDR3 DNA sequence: TGTGCCAGCAGTCCCCCGGGGGCGCCCTACGAGCAGTACTTC.

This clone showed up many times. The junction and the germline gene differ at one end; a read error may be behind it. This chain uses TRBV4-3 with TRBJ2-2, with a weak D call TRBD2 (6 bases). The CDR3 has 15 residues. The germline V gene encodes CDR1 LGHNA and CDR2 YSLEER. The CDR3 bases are TGCGCCAGCAGGCAAGGTCGGGGGAGCACCGGGGAGCTGTTTTTT. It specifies CASRQGRGSTGELFF.

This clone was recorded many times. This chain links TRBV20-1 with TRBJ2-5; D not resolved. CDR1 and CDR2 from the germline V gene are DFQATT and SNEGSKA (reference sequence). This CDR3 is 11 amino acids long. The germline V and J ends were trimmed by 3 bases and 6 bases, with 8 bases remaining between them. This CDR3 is CSARSLQTQYF. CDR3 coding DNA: TGCAGTGCTAGGTCTTTGCAGACCCAGTACTTC.